This TCR beta chain is from a study of blood T cell repertoires in COVID-19. CDR3 length equals 17 residues. V gave up 6 bases and J gave up 0 bases; unmatched junction bases: 6. Looked up from germline, CDR1 is WSHSY and CDR2 is SAAADI. Profiling relied on immunoSEQ multiplex PCR, and the TCRdb table lists in-frame clones only, not all of them. Of about 30,000 clones detected, 88% appear once; the ten largest clones hold roughly 28%. This TCR was recovered from a human donor in a cohort sampled during active COVID-19. The chain recombines TRBV10-2 with TRBJ2-3; 13 bases match TRBD2. The source material was peripheral blood. DNA for the CDR3: TGCGCCAGCAGCGACCCGGGACTAGCGGGAAGCACAGATACGCAGTATTTT. Translated: CASSDPGLAGSTDTQYF.